Shown below are 3 T cell receptor beta chains from a single sample sequenced in a study of regulatory T cells in long-lasting Graves disease (dated by TCRdb to about 2021). Libraries were constructed by multiplex PCR. These reads were obtained on an Illumina HiSeq 4000. To build TCR beta libraries, CDR3 regions were amplified by Arm-PCR using iRepertoire HTBI primers. TCRdb reran the public reads through fastp at Q25 and MiXCR, keeping productive beta chains. Each record represents a unique CDR3 protein, reported with the most common genes and DNA among its rows. The sample includes more than 300,000 distinct CDR3 sequences, with roughly a fifth observed a single time. The ten largest clonotypes hold less than 35% of the sample. Sample time point, as interpreted from the label and publication: persistent/refractory GD, antithyroid drugs over 5 years with positive TRAb. For both TCR sequencing and RNA sequencing, RNA was extracted from PBMCs using TRIzol.

The sequences come from peripheral blood mononuclear cells (PBMCs), collected when the disease was refractory, from a patient treated with antithyroid drugs. These receptors were obtained from a female donor with Graves disease.

J is TRBJ1-6 and V is TRBV2; tentative D call: TRBD1 (5 bases). The V end lost 5 bases, the J end lost 10 bases, and 18 bases lay between the germline ends. The germline V gene encodes CDR1 SNHLY and CDR2 FYNNEI. CDR3 length: 15 amino acids. This CDR3 is CASSPRSGTGSPLHF. CDR3 nucleotides: TGTGCCAGCAGTCCCCGGTCAGGGACGGGGTCACCCCTCCACTTT.

The genes are TRBV9 and TRBJ2-2; the D call may be TRBD1 or TRBD2 (6 bases each). CDR1 is SGDLS and CDR2 is YYNGEE in the germline V gene. V was cut by 0 bases and J by 1 base, with 7 bases left in between. CDR3 length: 15 residues. The CDR3 region has the DNA TGTGCCAGCAGCGTAGAGGGGGGGAACACCGGGGAGCTGTTTTTT. Translating gives CASSVEGGNTGELFF. Supplemented by reference TRBV9 and TRBJ2-2, the full variable domain reads DSGVTQTPKHLITATGQRVTLRCSPRSGDLSVYWYQQSLDQGLQFLIQYYNGEERAKGNILERFSAQQFPDLHSELNLSSLELGDSALYFCASSVEGGNTGELFFGEGSRLTVL.

This clonotype showed up just a few times. The V gene is TRBV19, the J gene TRBJ2-7; 7 bases fit TRBD1. CDR3 length: 14 amino acids. The V gene's germline CDR1 is LNHDA and CDR2 SQIVND (reference sequence). Trimming cost V 5 bases and J 2 bases; bases outside gene matches: 6. CDR3 protein: CASSRAGGAYEQYF. The CDR3 DNA follows: TGTGCCAGTAGTCGAGCAGGGGGAGCCTACGAGCAGTACTTC.